Described below is a single T cell receptor beta chain sequence and its context. An end of the junction differs from the germline gene, which may be a read error. The sample originates from a study of T-cell reconstitution after alpha-beta-depleted transplantation in children. The length of the CDR3 is 16 residues. Germline-derived CDR1 and CDR2 are SGHVS and FQNEAQ. Preparation of the TCRbeta library was carried out with unique molecular identifiers. MiXCR, applied by TCRdb to the PCR reads, yields one record per CDR3 protein. The data show some 260,000 distinct CDR3 sequences, more than 20% seen once.

The sample consisted of PBMCs, mostly from graft donor cells, taken 360 days after TCRalphabeta/CD19-depleted stem cell transplant. The chain carries TRBV7-8 and TRBJ2-1, with a weak D call TRBD2 (5 bases). The TCR originated in a female patient aged 2 to 10 who had a stem cell transplant for congenital amegakaryocytic thrombocytopenia, so the T cells may come from the graft donor. In nucleotides, the CDR3 is TGTGCCAGCAGCTTGGCTTTGATTAGCGCAAACAATGAGCAGCTCTTC. This sequence encodes CASSLALISANNEQLF.